The entry that follows covers one T cell receptor (beta chain) sequence. Method: immunoSEQ multiplex PCR; TCRdb's copy keeps in-frame clones and lacks some. The sample lists 210,000 or so clones, approximately 84% occurring once. Germline-derived CDR1 and CDR2 are WNHNN and SYGVQD (reference sequence). CDR3 length: 14 residues. The V and J ends lost 2 bases and 2 bases, in that order; junction bases with no gene match: 0. The record originates from a study of blood T cell repertoires in COVID-19. Study-level background: The origin of the acute and convalescent COVID-19 samples was the United States, Italy and Spain.

The sequencing input was peripheral blood. V usage is TRBV10-1 and J usage is TRBJ2-7; TRBD1 agrees at 10 bases. The receptor was isolated from a woman between 50 and 59 years old with active or convalescent COVID-19. DNA of the CDR3: TGCGCCAGCAGTGAGGGGACAGGGGCCTACGAGCAGTACTTC. It specifies CASSEGTGAYEQYF.